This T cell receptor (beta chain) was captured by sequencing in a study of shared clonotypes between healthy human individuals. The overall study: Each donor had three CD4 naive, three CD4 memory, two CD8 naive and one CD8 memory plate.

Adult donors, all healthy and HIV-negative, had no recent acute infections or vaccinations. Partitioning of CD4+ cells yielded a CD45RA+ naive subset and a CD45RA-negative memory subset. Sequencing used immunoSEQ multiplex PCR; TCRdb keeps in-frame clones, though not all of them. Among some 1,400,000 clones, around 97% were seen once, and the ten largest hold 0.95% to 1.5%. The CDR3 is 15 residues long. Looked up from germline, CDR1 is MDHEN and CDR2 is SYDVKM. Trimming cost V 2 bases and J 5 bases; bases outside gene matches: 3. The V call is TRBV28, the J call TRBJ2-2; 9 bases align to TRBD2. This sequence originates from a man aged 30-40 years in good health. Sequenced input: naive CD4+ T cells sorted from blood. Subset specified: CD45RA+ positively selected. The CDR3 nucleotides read TGTGCCAGCAGTTTACCTAGCGGGATAACCGGGGAGCTGTTTTTT. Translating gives CASSLPSGITGELFF.